The 10 T cell receptor beta chains reported below all come from one sample, sequenced in a study of immune heterogeneity within non-small cell lung tumors. Template input was genomic DNA from bulk tumor (around 610 ng per sample). Several biopsies per primary tumor, spaced far apart, were taken during surgery. Curative surgical treatment was performed in patients who had newly diagnosed, untreated non-small cell lung cancer. Using 32 V and 13 J primers, multiplex PCR amplified TCR beta CDR3. TCRdb called the multiplex PCR reads again in MiXCR, with one record for every CDR3 protein. The sample shows over 30,000 distinct CDR3 sequences, around 30% of them seen only once. The sample taken for sequencing was lung tumor tissue. The receptors were gathered from a man aged 35-49 years with non-small cell lung cancer.

In regard to this clonotype: A clone one base away is much larger, so this may be a read error. This chain uses TRBV24-1 with TRBJ2-2, with 9 bases aligning to TRBD1. The CDR3 sequence is 14 residues long. Germline trimming cut 3 bases from V and 10 bases from J; bases unmatched to any gene: 5. Germline CDR1 and CDR2: KGHDR and SFDVKD. CDR3 nucleotide sequence: TGTGCCACCAGTGATCCACAGGGGGCAATGGAGCTGTTTTTT. Translated: CATSDPQGAMELFF.

The CDR3 sequence is CASSYSQVILNTEAFF. The CDR3 nucleotides read TGTGCCAGCAGTTACTCTCAGGTGATTTTGAACACTGAAGCTTTCTTT. The gene calls are TRBV6-5 and TRBJ1-1; D ambiguous. CDR3 size: 16 residues. Germline assignment: CDR1 MNHEY and CDR2 SVGAGI. Between the trimmed V and J ends, which lost 0 bases and 0 bases, there was a span of 11 bases.

This clonotype was detected many times. The V and J genes are TRBV29-1 and TRBJ1-1; TRBD1 aligns across 8 bases. Unmatched junction bases numbered 11, after V lost 6 bases and J lost 2 bases. The CDR3 runs to 15 residues. Germline values: CDR1 SQVTM, CDR2 ANQGSEA. CDR3 loop: CSVSGFAGGNTEAFF. For the CDR3, the DNA is TGCAGCGTGAGTGGTTTTGCAGGGGGCAACACTGAAGCTTTCTTT.

Relative to its sample, this clonotype is medium-sized. V usage is TRBV6-4 and J usage is TRBJ2-3, with D possibly matching TRBD2 (6 bases). V was pared by 0 bases and J by 9 bases, with 10 bases between. This CDR3 comprises 13 residues. The germline gives CDR1 MRHNA, CDR2 SNTAGT. Written as DNA, the CDR3 is TGTGCCAGCAGTGACTCTGCGGAGGGGACGCAGTATTTT. Encoded protein: CASSDSAEGTQYF.

This clonotype was seen a handful of times. This may stem from a read error, because a much larger clone lies one nucleotide away. The V gene is TRBV27, the J gene TRBJ2-1, with unresolved D. V lost 6 bases to trimming and J lost 7 bases, with 13 bases between them. This CDR3 region has 13 residues. The V gene's germline CDR1 is MNHEY and CDR2 SMNVEV (reference sequence). The CDR3 region is CASRMYSQNEQFF. In DNA, the CDR3 is TGTGCCAGCAGGATGTATAGCCAAAATGAGCAGTTCTTC.

This clonotype was found many times. The CDR3 DNA sequence: TGTGCCAGTAGTATTACCAACAGTAAAAACTATGGCTACACCTTC. This sequence encodes CASSITNSKNYGYTF. The V and J genes are TRBV19 and TRBJ1-2; D remains unclear. CDR1 is LNHDA, CDR2 SQIVND, per germline (reference sequence). The CDR3 sequence is 15 residues long. Trimming took 3 bases from V and 2 from J, leaving 13 bases between them.

This clonotype was seen only a few times. The rearrangement joins TRBV4-3 to TRBJ2-7, with 11 bases that match TRBD1. Unmatched junction bases numbered 4, after V lost 4 bases and J lost 5 bases. The CDR3 length is 14 residues. The germline V gene has CDR1 LGHNA and CDR2 YSLEER. The DNA for the CDR3 is TGCGCCAGCAGCCCGAGGACAGGGGGCGACGAGCAGTACTTC. Protein: CASSPRTGGDEQYF.

The chain combines TRBV20-1 with TRBJ2-2; 11 bases map to TRBD2. The trim removed 0 bases at V and 2 bases at J, leaving 8 bases unmatched. The CDR3 totals 18 residues. Per the germline V gene, CDR1 is DFQATT and CDR2 is SNEGSKA (reference sequence). CDR3 region: CSARDFSSGRFNTGELFF. The CDR3 DNA is TGCAGTGCTAGAGACTTTTCTAGCGGGAGGTTTAACACCGGGGAGCTGTTTTTT.

The chain has TRBV4-1 and TRBJ2-7; TRBD2 matches 10 bases. CDR1 and CDR2 from the germline V gene are MGHRA and YSYEKL. V shed 3 bases and J 0 bases; nucleotides not matched to a gene: 5. The CDR3 extends over 16 amino acids. The CDR3 region is CASSQNSGRHSYEQYF. As DNA, the CDR3 is TGCGCCAGCAGCCAGAATAGCGGGAGGCACTCCTACGAGCAGTACTTC.

This clonotype was picked up many times. The chain recombines TRBV12-3 or TRBV12-4 with TRBJ2-3, with 8 bases matching TRBD2. The CDR3 contains 16 residues. The ends lost 4 bases at V and 2 bases at J; junction bases unmatched: 8. The CDR3 sequence: CASSSRGGENTDTQYF. CDR3 DNA: TGTGCCAGCAGTTCCCGGGGGGGCGAAAACACAGATACGCAGTATTTT.